The 27 T cell receptor beta chains below come from one sample, sequenced in a study of tumor-infiltrating lymphocytes in primary liver carcinoma. Unsorted whole blood served as the source of blood RNA, and germline DNA was extracted as well. A constant-region primer served to make TCR beta cDNA from roughly 500 ng total RNA. Library construction for TCR beta comprised three nested multiplex PCR rounds performed with slightly modified ARM-PCR. PCR rounds one and two used TRBV1-TRBV30 forward primers with a C-beta reverse primer for approximately 11 cycles each. Using its own MiXCR run on the multiplex PCR reads, TCRdb lists one record per CDR3 protein. The profile shows about 330,000 distinct CDR3 sequences, 65% of them singletons. Sequenced input: peripheral blood. The receptors stem from a man aged 35 to 55 with primary liver carcinoma and hepatitis B virus infection.

This clonotype showed up many times. The rearrangement joins TRBV4-1 to TRBJ2-2; 12 bases match TRBD2. Germline-derived CDR1 and CDR2 are MGHRA and YSYEKL. The CDR3 extends over 16 amino acids. Trimming took 4 bases from V and 6 from J; bases not matched to a gene: 6. In DNA, the CDR3 is TGCGCCAGCAGCCCCGGACTAGCGGGAATCTCCGGGGAGCTGTTTTTT. Translated: CASSPGLAGISGELFF.

Notes on this clonotype: This sequence may be a read error, since a much larger clone differs from it by one base. V gene TRBV6-2 or TRBV6-3 combines with J gene TRBJ2-1, with D possibly TRBD2 on 6 matching bases. Germline lookup yields CDR1 MNHEY and CDR2 SVGEGT. This CDR3 is built from 15 residues. CDR3 protein: CANSAQSGRGGEQFF. CDR3 coding DNA: TGTGCCAACAGTGCGCAGAGCGGGCGTGGGGGTGAGCAGTTCTTC.

The chain employs TRBV11-2 and TRBJ2-5, with D maybe TRBD1 (6 bases). V was cut by 7 bases and J by 5 bases, with 17 bases left in between. The germline CDR1 and CDR2 sequences are SGHAT and FQNNGV. The CDR3 spans 14 residues. The CDR3 loop is CASNLTTGVETQYF. DNA of the CDR3: TGTGCCAGCAACCTTACGACAGGCGTTGAGACCCAGTACTTC.

Turning to this clonotype: A much larger clone is a single base away; this may be a read error. This chain joins TRBV5-4 and TRBJ2-7; D is unclear. From germline, CDR1 is SGHNT and CDR2 YYREEE (reference sequence). The CDR3 loop spans 12 amino acids. CDR3 loop: CASSPGSYDQYF. In DNA, the CDR3 is TGTGCCAGCAGTCCCGGCTCCTACGATCAGTACTTC.

Note on this clonotype: One end of the junction varies from germline; a read error may be responsible. The chain links TRBV11-3 to TRBJ1-1; 7 nucleotides align to TRBD1. Germline V CDR1 and CDR2: SGHNT, YENEEA. The CDR3 consists of 13 residues. This CDR3 is CANSYTGDTEAFF. DNA for the CDR3: TGTGCCAACAGCTACACAGGGGACACTGAGGCTTTCTTT.

With respect to this clonotype: Its ends do not fully match the called genes, so a read error is possible. CDR3 sequence reads: CASSGRQGTSYGQYF. CDR3 DNA: TGTGCCAGCAGCGGCCGACAGGGGACTTCCTACGGGCAGTACTTC. This chain uses TRBV7-8 with TRBJ2-7; 8 bases map to TRBD1. Germline V gives CDR1 SGHVS, CDR2 FQNEAQ. There are 15 residues in the CDR3.

This clonotype has a count of ten or more. The chain links TRBV29-1 to TRBJ2-7; 7 bases map to TRBD1. CDR1 and CDR2 (germline): SQVTM, ANQGSEA. The CDR3 sequence is 12 residues long. V lost 2 bases to trimming and J lost 3 bases; unmatched junction nucleotides: 1. The DNA for the CDR3 is TGCAGCGTTGAAACAGGGGTCTACGAGCAGTACTTC. Its protein product is CSVETGVYEQYF.

The table lists this clonotype with a count of one. The junction differs from germline at one of its ends, possibly a read error. This sequence joins TRBV11-2 and TRBJ2-3; D might be TRBD2 (5 bases). Germline values: CDR1 SGHAT, CDR2 FQNNGV. The length of the CDR3 is 14 residues. CDR3: CASSFHGSTDTQYF. The CDR3 DNA is TGTGCCAGCAGCTTTCATGGGAGCACAGATACACAGTATTTT.

The chain carries TRBV19 and TRBJ1-5; D perhaps matches TRBD2 (6 bases). With the DNA end fitting TRBJ2-3 better, the J assignment may be wrong. CDR1 is LNHDA, CDR2 SQIVND, per germline (reference sequence). The CDR3 covers 15 residues. The CDR3 nucleotides read TGTGCCAGTAGTATGACCCCGGGGAGGTATCAGCCCCAGTATTTT. Translated, it gives CASSMTPGRYQPQYF.

The V call is TRBV11-2, the J call TRBJ2-7; TRBD1 aligns across 7 bases. Trimming removed 2 bases from V and 9 bases from J; junction bases left unmatched: 7. Germline V gene sequence: CDR1 SGHAT, CDR2 FQNNGV. This CDR3 region has 13 residues. CDR3 region: CASSLNEGALQYF. The CDR3 nucleotides read TGTGCCAGCAGCTTAAATGAGGGGGCCTTGCAGTACTTC.

The rearrangement uses TRBV10-3 and TRBJ1-5; D is unclear. Trimming took off 4 bases at V and 6 bases at J, with 10 bases between the two ends. The germline CDR1 and CDR2 sequences are ENHRY and SYGVKD. CDR3 length: 13 residues. The CDR3 reads CAISGGGGQPQHF. As DNA, the CDR3 is TGTGCCATCAGTGGGGGAGGTGGTCAGCCCCAGCATTTT.

Ten or more counts support this clonotype. The CDR3 sequence is CASSGQPYGYTF. The CDR3 nucleotides read TGTGCCAGCAGCGGACAGCCCTATGGCTACACCTTC. The rearrangement uses TRBV11-2 and TRBJ1-2; maybe TRBD1 (6 bases). The V and J ends lost 5 bases and 4 bases respectively, with 8 bases between them. Germline V gives CDR1 SGHAT, CDR2 FQNNGV. This CDR3 spans 12 amino acids.

In its sample, this clonotype was seen many times. The chain couples TRBV11-2 to TRBJ2-1; 8 bases map to TRBD1. Germline V gene data show CDR1 as SGHAT and CDR2 as FQNNGV. V gave up 0 bases and J gave up 5 bases; unmatched junction bases: 9. CDR3 length: 17 residues. The DNA for the CDR3 is TGTGCCAGCAGCTTAGATTGGCAGGGGGCGGGTAACAATGAGCAGTTCTTC. It encodes CASSLDWQGAGNNEQFF.

The genes are TRBV12-3 or TRBV12-4 and TRBJ1-1; D unclear. The CDR3 is 15 amino acids. Trimming cost V 0 bases and J 5 bases, with 13 bases left between them. This CDR3 is CASSLAGVGYTEAFF. CDR3 nucleotides: TGTGCCAGCAGTTTAGCAGGCGTAGGATATACTGAAGCTTTCTTT.

This clonotype has ten or more counts. The chain carries TRBV4-1 and TRBJ2-1; D unresolved. This CDR3 region has 17 residues. In germline, CDR1 is MGHRA, CDR2 YSYEKL. V was shortened by 0 bases and J by 0 bases, with 12 bases between the two germline ends. CDR3 bases: TGCGCCAGCAGCCAAGATTCAGGCGGCAGCTCCTACAATGAGCAGTTCTTC. It yields the protein CASSQDSGGSSYNEQFF.

As to this clonotype: A read error may produce the germline difference seen at one junction end. The chain has TRBV11-3 and TRBJ2-1; unclear D gene. The germline CDR1 and CDR2 sequences are SGHNT and YENEEA. The CDR3 is 15 amino acids. The CDR3 sequence: CPSSLTRRPYNEQFF. The CDR3 nucleotides are TGCCCCAGTAGCTTAACCCGGCGGCCCTACAATGAGCAGTTCTTC.

In this sample, this clonotype turned up once. A much more abundant neighbour one base away suggests this may be a read error. This rearrangement joins TRBV6-5 to TRBJ1-2, with a possible D match to TRBD1 (6 bases). Between the trimmed V and J ends, which lost 10 bases and 4 bases, there was a span of 19 bases. CDR3 size: 14 residues. Germline CDR1 reads MNHEY; CDR2 reads SVGAGI. CDR3 DNA: TGTGCCACCCACGGTTCAGGGGCGACCTATGGCTACACCTTC. Its protein is CATHGSGATYGYTF.

The table lists this clonotype with a few counts. This rearrangement joins TRBV5-5 to TRBJ1-1; 9 bases align to TRBD1. J gave up 2 bases and V 4 bases, and 9 bases lay outside the gene matches. CDR1 is SGHKS, CDR2 YYEKEE, per germline (reference sequence). The CDR3 extends over 16 amino acids. CDR3 loop: CASSPGTGFGNTEAFF. CDR3 sequence (DNA): TGTGCCAGCAGCCCCGGGACAGGGTTCGGCAACACTGAAGCTTTCTTT.

This clonotype has only one observation. The chain employs TRBV6-1 and TRBJ1-6; D is undetermined. The CDR3 runs 16 residues. Trimming pared 2 bases from V and 0 bases from J, leaving 8 bases between. Germline values: CDR1 MNHNS, CDR2 SASEGT. The CDR3 bases are TGTGCCAGCAGTGAAATCCCTGGCTCCTATAATTCACCCCTCCACTTT. Translation: CASSEIPGSYNSPLHF.

The genes are TRBV5-5 and TRBJ2-5; 10 bases match TRBD1. V lost 0 bases, J lost 8 bases, and 7 bases stayed unmatched. The CDR3 is 15 amino acids. Germline loops: CDR1 SGHKS, CDR2 YYEKEE (reference sequence). As DNA, the CDR3 is TGTGCCAGCAGCTTGGAGGGACAGGGGTTAGATACCCAGTACTTC. Amino acids: CASSLEGQGLDTQYF.

This clonotype was detected many times. The rearrangement uses TRBV5-4 and TRBJ2-2; 7 positions agree with TRBD2. V shed 5 bases, J shed 3 bases, and the junction held 10 bases outside the gene matches. CDR1 is SGHNT, CDR2 YYREEE, per germline (reference sequence). This CDR3 comprises 16 residues. CDR3 sequence (DNA): TGTGCCAGCAGTTTAGGCGGGCTAGCGGACACCGGGGAGCTGTTTTTT. Translating it yields CASSLGGLADTGELFF.

In the case of this clonotype: The conserved phenylalanine or tryptophan is not found at the CDR3 terminus, so this likely reflects a read error. This sequence joins TRBV11-2 and TRBJ2-7; tentatively, D is TRBD1 (5 bases). The CDR3 is 15 residues long. V gave up 8 bases and J gave up 5 bases, with 22 bases separating them. Per germline, CDR1 SGHAT and CDR2 FQNNGV. Here the CDR3 DNA reads TGTGCCAGCCGCTACTTATGTTCACAAGGGGACGAGCAGTACTAC. Protein sequence: CASRYLCSQGDEQYY.

The chain has TRBV6-5 and TRBJ2-3; possibly TRBD2 for D (5 bases). Germline V CDR1 and CDR2: MNHEY, SVGAGI. Trimming cost V 10 bases and J 4 bases, with 18 bases left between them. The CDR3 spans 14 residues. For the CDR3, the DNA is TGTGCCACCACCCGAGGGAGACCTGCAGATACGCAGTATTTT. Its translation is CATTRGRPADTQYF.

This clonotype was seen a handful of times. This could be a read error, since a much larger clone is one nucleotide away. This chain joins TRBV6-2 or TRBV6-3 and TRBJ1-6, with no clear D. Trimming removed 5 bases from V and 10 bases from J, with 24 bases in between. In germline, CDR1 is MNHEY, CDR2 SVGEGT. This CDR3 region has 17 residues. The CDR3 DNA follows: TGTGCCAGCAGTGTACGAATCCCCGACGTCTTGAACTCACCCCTCCACTTT. Translation: CASSVRIPDVLNSPLHF.

About this clonotype: The conserved closing phenylalanine or tryptophan is absent in this CDR3, likely reflecting a read error. J is TRBJ1-1 and V is TRBV11-2; no firm D call. There are 14 residues in the CDR3. In germline, CDR1 is SGHAT, CDR2 FQNNGV. V lost 7 bases to trimming and J lost 0 bases, with 12 bases between them. The CDR3: CASTRDGMNTEAFY. Written as DNA, the CDR3 is TGTGCCAGCACCAGAGACGGCATGAACACTGAAGCTTTCTAT.

This clonotype was counted once. This chain connects TRBV11-2 to TRBJ1-4; D is possibly TRBD1 (5 bases). Per germline, CDR1 SGHAT and CDR2 FQNNGV. V was shortened by 7 bases and J by 0 bases, with 12 bases between the two germline ends. CDR3 length equals 15 residues. CDR3 in amino acids: CASNSRTSTNEKLFF. CDR3 nucleotides: TGTGCCAGCAACTCTCGGACATCAACTAATGAAAAACTGTTTTTT.

This clonotype was found many times. V gene TRBV29-1 combines with J gene TRBJ2-1; D is ambiguous. The germline gives CDR1 SQVTM, CDR2 ANQGSEA. V lost 6 bases to trimming and J lost 2 bases, with 8 bases between them. CDR3 length equals 12 residues. The CDR3 DNA is TGCAGCGTCGACCGGGCCTACAATGAGCAGTTCTTC. Protein product: CSVDRAYNEQFF.